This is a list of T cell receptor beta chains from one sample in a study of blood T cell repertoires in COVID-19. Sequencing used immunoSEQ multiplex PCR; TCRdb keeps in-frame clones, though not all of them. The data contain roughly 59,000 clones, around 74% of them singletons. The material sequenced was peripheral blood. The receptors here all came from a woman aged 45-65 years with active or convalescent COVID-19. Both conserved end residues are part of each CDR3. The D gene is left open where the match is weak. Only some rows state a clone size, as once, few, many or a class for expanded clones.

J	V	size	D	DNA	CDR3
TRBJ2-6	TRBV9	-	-	TGTGCCAGCAGCGCAGGCACGGGAATAGCTGGGGCCAACGTCCTGACTTTC	CASSAGTGIAGANVLTF
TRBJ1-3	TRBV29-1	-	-	TGCAGCGTCGGTCCACGACAGACTGGAAACACCATATATTTT	CSVGPRQTGNTIYF
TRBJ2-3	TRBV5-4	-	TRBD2	TGTGCCAGCAGCTTGAGGGTAGCGGGAGCAGATACGCAGTATTTT	CASSLRVAGADTQYF
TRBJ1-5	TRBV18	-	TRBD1	TGTGCCAGCTCACCCAGGGGGGATCAGCCCCAGCATTTT	CASSPRGDQPQHF
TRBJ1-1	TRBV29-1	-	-	TGCAGCGTTGAAGGACAGACCCTCGGCACTGAAGCTTTCTTT	CSVEGQTLGTEAFF
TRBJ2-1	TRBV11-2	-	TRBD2	TGTGCCAGCAGCTTAGATGCACTAGCGGGAGGGGTGGACAATGAGCAGTTCTTC	CASSLDALAGGVDNEQFF
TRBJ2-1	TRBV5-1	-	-	TGCGCCAGCAGAGGGGGAGGGGTCTCCTACAATGAGCAGTTCTTC	CASRGGGVSYNEQFF
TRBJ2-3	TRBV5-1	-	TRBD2	TGCGCCAGCAGCTTAGGCGGGAGGAGGGATACGCAGTATTTT	CASSLGGRRDTQYF
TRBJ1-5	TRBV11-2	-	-	TGTGCCAGCAGCCTAGGGGCAGGGGTTGGGAATCAGCCCCAGCATTTT	CASSLGAGVGNQPQHF
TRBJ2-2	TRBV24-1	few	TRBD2	TGTGCCACCAGGGGGCTCTCAGCGGGAGAGGACGGGGAGCTGTTTTTT	CATRGLSAGEDGELFF
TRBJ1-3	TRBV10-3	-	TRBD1	TGTGCCATCAGTGCAAGACAGGGGAATGGAAACACCATATATTTT	CAISARQGNGNTIYF
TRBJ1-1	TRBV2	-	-	TGTGCCAGCAGTGTGTCTTATAGGGGTGAAGCTTTCTTT	CASSVSYRGEAFF
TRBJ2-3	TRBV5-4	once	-	TGTGCCAGCAGCTTGGCCGGGAGAAGAGATACGCAGTATTTT	CASSLAGRRDTQYF
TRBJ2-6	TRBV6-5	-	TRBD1	TGTGCCAGCAGTTTCGACAGGGCCTCTGGGGCCAACGTCCTGACTTTC	CASSFDRASGANVLTF